This TCR beta chain is drawn from a study of shared clonotypes between healthy human individuals. This clone has a handful of counts. The CDR3 is made up of 16 amino acids. With 3 bases clipped from V and 3 bases from J, the junction kept 10 bases outside the gene matches. Per the germline V gene, CDR1 is SGDLS and CDR2 is YYNGEE. The naive CD8 fraction comprised CD45RO-negative cells positively selected for CCR7 and excluded terminally differentiated effector memory CD45RA+ cells. Across several immunoSEQ plates, the genomic DNA of each subset was split evenly. Profiled with immunoSEQ multiplex PCR; TCRdb holds only in-frame clones, not every one. The repertoire holds about 580,000 clones, 95% to 98% seen once, with 0.3% to 0.35% in the top ten.

The chain couples TRBV9 to TRBJ2-7, with 9 bases aligning to TRBD1. Sequencing used naive CD8+ T cells sorted from blood. The receptor's source is a man aged 25-45 years in good health. CDR3 amino acids: CASSAGSGTGIYEQYF. CDR3 DNA: TGTGCCAGCAGCGCCGGTTCCGGGACAGGGATCTACGAGCAGTACTTC.